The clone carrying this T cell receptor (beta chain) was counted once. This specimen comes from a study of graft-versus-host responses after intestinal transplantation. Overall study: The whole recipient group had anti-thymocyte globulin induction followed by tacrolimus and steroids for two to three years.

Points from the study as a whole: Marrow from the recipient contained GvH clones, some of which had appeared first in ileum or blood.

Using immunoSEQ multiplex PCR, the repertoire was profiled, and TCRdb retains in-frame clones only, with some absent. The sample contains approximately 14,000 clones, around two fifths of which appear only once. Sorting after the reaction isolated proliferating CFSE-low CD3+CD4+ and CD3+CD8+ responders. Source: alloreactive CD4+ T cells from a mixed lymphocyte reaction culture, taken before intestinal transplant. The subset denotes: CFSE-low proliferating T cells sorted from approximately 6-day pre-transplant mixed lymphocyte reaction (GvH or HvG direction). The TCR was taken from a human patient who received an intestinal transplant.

The CDR3 DNA sequence: TGTGCCAGCAGCCGGAGCCTCGAGCAGTACTTC. Its translation: CASSRSLEQYF. J is TRBJ2-7 and V is TRBV7-9; D not certain. CDR1 is SEHNR and CDR2 is FQNEAQ in the germline V gene (reference sequence). The CDR3 totals 11 residues. Between the trimmed V and J ends, which lost 5 bases and 6 bases, there was a span of 8 bases.